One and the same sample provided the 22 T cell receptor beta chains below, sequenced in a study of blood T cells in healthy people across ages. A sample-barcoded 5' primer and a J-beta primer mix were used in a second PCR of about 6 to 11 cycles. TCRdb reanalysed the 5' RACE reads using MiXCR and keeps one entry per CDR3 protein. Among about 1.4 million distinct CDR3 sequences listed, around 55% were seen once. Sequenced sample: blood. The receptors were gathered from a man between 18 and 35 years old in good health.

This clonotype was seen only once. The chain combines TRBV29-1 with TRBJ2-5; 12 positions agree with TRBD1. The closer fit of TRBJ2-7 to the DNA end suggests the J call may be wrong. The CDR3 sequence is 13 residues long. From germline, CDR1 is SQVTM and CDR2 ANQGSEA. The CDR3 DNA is TGCAGCGTAGCCGGGACAGGGGGCGACGAGCAGTACTTC. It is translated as CSVAGTGGDEQYF.

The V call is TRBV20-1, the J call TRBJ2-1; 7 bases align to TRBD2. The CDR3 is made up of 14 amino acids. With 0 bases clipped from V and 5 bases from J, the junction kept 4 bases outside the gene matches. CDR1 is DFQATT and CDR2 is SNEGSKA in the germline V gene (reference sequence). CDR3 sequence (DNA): TGCAGTGCTAGAGAACAGCGGGGACACAATGAGCAGTTCTTC. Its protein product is CSAREQRGHNEQFF.

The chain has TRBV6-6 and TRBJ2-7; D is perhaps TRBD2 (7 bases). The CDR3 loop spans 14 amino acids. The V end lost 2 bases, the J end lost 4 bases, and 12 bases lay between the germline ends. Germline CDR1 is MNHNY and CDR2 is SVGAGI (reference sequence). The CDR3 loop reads CASSYGGADYEQYF. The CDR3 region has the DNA TGTGCCAGCAGTTACGGGGGGGCCGATTACGAGCAGTACTTC.

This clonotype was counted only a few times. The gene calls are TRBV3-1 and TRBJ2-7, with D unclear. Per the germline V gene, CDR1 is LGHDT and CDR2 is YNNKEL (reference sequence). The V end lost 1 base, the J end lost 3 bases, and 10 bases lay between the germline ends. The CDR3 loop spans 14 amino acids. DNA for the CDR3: TGTGCCAGCAGCCAAGCTGGGAACCTCTACGAGCAGTACTTC. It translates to CASSQAGNLYEQYF.

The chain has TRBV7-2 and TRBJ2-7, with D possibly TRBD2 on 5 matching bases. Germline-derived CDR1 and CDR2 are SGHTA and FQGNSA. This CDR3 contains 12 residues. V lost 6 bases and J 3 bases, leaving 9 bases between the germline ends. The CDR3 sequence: CASRLDGYEQYF. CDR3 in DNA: TGTGCCAGCAGACTAGACGGCTACGAGCAGTACTTC.

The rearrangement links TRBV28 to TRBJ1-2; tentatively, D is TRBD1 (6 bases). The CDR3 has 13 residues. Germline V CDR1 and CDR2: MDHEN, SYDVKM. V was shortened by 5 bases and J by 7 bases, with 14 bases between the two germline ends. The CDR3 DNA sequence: TGTGCCAGCAGTCACAGGGAATCCTCTGGCTACACCTTC. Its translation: CASSHRESSGYTF.

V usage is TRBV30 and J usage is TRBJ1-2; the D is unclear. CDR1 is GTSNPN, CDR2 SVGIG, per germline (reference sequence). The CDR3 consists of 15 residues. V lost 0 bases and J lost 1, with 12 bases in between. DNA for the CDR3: TGTGCCTGGAGTGTTCGTCAGTCGGTTAACTATGGCTACACCTTC. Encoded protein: CAWSVRQSVNYGYTF.

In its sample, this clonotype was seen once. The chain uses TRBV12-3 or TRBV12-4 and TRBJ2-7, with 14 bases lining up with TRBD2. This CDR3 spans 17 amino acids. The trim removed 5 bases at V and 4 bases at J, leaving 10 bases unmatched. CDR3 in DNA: TGTGCCAGCAGTCCTCCGACGACTAGCGGGGGGGTTTACGAGCAGTACTTC. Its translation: CASSPPTTSGGVYEQYF.

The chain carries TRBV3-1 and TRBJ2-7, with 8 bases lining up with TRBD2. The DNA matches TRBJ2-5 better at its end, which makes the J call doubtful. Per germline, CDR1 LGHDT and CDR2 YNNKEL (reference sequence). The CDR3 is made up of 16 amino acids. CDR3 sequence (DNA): TGTGCCAGCAGCCAAGATCGACGGGGGGGCAGAGAGACCCAGTACTTC. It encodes CASSQDRRGGRETQYF.

The CDR3 is CASSPRVTPYNEQFF. CDR3 bases: TGTGCCAGCAGTCCCCGGGTCACCCCGTACAATGAGCAGTTCTTC. The chain is built from TRBV7-9 and TRBJ2-1; D is undetermined. The V gene lost 6 bases and the J gene lost 4 bases, with 16 bases spanning the gap. CDR3 length: 15 amino acids. CDR1 is SEHNR, CDR2 FQNEAQ, per germline (reference sequence).

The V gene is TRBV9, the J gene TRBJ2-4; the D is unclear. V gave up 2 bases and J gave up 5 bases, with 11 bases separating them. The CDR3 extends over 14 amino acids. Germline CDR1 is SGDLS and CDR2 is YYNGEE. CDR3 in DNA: TGTGCCAGCAGCGTCGGTCCTGGGGAAAACATTCAGTACTTC. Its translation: CASSVGPGENIQYF.

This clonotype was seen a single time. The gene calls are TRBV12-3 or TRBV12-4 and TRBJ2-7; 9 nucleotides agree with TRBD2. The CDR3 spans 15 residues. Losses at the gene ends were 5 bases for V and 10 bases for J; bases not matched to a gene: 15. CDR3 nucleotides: TGTGCCAGCAGTCCAATTAGCGGGAGACAAGAGACTCAGTACTTC. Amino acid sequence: CASSPISGRQETQYF.

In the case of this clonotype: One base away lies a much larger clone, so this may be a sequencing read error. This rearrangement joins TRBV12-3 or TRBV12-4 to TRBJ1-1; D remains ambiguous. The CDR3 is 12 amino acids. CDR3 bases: TGTGCCAGCAGACTCATGAACACTGAAACTTTCTTT. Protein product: CASRLMNTETFF.

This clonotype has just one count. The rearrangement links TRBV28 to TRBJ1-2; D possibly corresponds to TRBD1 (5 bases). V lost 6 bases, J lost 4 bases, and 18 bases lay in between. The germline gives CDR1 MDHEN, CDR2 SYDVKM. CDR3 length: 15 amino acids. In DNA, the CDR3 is TGTGCCAGCAGCCGACCGCCCGCAGGGCTCTATGGCTACACCTTC. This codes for CASSRPPAGLYGYTF.

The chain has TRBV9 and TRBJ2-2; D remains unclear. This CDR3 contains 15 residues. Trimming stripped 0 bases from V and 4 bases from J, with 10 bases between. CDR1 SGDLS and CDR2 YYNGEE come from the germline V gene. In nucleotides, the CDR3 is TGTGCCAGCAGCGTAGACGCCTCGACCACCGGGGAGCTGTTTTTT. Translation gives CASSVDASTTGELFF.

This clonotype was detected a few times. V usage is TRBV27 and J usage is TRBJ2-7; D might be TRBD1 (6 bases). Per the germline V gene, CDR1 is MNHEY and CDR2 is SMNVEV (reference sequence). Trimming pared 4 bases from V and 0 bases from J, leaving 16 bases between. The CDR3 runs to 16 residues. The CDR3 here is CASSSSTGLSSYEQYF. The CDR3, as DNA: TGTGCCAGCAGTTCATCGACAGGATTGTCCTCCTACGAGCAGTACTTC.

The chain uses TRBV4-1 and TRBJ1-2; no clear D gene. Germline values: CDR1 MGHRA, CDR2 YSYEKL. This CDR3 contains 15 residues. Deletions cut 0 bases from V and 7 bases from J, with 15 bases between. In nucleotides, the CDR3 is TGCGCCAGCAGCCAAGACCCCACACTTTCGGGTGGCTACACCTTC. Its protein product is CASSQDPTLSGGYTF.

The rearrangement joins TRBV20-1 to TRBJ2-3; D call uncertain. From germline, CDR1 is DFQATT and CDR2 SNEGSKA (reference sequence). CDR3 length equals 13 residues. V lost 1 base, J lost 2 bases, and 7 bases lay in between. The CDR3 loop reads CSARVVPTDTQYF. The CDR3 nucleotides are TGCAGTGCTAGAGTCGTCCCCACAGATACGCAGTATTTT.

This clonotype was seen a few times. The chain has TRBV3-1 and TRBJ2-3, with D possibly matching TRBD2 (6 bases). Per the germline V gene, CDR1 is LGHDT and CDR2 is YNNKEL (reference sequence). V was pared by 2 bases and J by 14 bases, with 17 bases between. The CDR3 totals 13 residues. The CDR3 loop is CASSQTVAGMRYF. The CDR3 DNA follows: TGTGCCAGCAGCCAAACCGTGGCGGGGATGCGGTATTTT.

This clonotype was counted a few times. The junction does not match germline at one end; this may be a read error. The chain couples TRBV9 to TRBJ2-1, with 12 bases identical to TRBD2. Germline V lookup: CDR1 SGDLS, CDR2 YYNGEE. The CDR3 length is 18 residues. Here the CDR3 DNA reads TGTGCCAGCAGCGTAGGGCTAGCGGGAGGGCCCATGGAAAATGAGCAGTTCTTT. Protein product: CASSVGLAGGPMENEQFF.

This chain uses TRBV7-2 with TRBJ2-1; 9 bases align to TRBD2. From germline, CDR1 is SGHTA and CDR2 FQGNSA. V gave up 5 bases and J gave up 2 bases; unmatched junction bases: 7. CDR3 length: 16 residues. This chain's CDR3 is CASSAQASGAYNEQFF. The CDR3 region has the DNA TGTGCCAGCAGCGCGCAGGCTAGCGGGGCCTACAATGAGCAGTTCTTC.

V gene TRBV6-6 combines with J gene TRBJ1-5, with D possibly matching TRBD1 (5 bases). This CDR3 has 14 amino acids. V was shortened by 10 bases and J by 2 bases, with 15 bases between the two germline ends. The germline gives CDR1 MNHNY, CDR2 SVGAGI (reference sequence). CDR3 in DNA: TGTGCCACGGGCGGGGGGGTCGGCAATCAGCCCCAGCATTTT. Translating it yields CATGGGVGNQPQHF.